The source of this T cell receptor beta chain is a study of blood T cell repertoires in COVID-19. Original handling: Reference gene primer amplification yielded estimated nucleated cell counts. The data were produced by immunoSEQ multiplex PCR, yet TCRdb's version contains in-frame clones alone and is incomplete. The DNA was the basis for D and trimming; V, J and clone size are from that table. Of about 93,000 clones in the sample, more than 65% are singletons; the top ten hold approximately 15%. CDR1 and CDR2 from the germline V gene are MDHEN and SYDVKM. The CDR3 runs 15 residues. With 4 bases clipped from V and 9 bases from J, the junction kept 7 bases outside the gene matches.

This receptor was identified in a human donor in a cohort sampled during active COVID-19. The specimen sequenced was peripheral blood. V is TRBV28 and J is TRBJ2-4, with TRBD2 matching 12 bases. The CDR3 reads CASSSPASGRGIQYF. In DNA form, the CDR3 reads TGTGCCAGCAGTTCCCCAGCTAGCGGGAGGGGCATTCAGTACTTC.